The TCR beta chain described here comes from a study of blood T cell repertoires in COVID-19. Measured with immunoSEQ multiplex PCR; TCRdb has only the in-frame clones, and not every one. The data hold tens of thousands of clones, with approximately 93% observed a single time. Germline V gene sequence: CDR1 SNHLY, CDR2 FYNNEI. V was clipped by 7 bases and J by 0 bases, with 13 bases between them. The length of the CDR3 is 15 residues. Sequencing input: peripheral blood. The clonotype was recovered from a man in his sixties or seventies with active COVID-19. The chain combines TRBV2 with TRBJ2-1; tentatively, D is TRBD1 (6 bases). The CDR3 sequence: CASTLGQTSYNEQFF. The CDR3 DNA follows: TGTGCCAGCACCTTAGGACAGACCTCCTACAATGAGCAGTTCTTC. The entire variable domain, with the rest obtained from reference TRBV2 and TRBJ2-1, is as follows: EPEVTQTPSHQVTQMGQEVILRCVPISNHLYFYWYRQILGQKVEFLVSFYNNEISEKSEIFDDQFSVERPDGSNFTLKIRSTKLEDSAMYFCASTLGQTSYNEQFFGPGTRLTVL.